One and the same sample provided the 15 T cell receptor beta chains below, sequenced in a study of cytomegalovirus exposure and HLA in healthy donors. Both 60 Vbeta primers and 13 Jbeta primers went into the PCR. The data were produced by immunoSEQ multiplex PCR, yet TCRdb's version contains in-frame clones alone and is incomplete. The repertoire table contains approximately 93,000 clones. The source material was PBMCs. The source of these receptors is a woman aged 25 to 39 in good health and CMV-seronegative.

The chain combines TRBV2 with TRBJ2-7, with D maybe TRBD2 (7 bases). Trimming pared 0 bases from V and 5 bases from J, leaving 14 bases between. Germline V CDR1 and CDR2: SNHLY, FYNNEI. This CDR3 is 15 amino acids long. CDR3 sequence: CASSEAGGGVDEQYF. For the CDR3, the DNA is TGTGCCAGCAGTGAAGCGGGAGGGGGGGTGGACGAGCAGTACTTC. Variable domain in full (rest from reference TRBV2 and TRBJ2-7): EPEVTQTPSHQVTQMGQEVILRCVPISNHLYFYWYRQILGQKVEFLVSFYNNEISEKSEIFDDQFSVERPDGSNFTLKIRSTKLEDSAMYFCASSEAGGGVDEQYFGPGTRLTVT.

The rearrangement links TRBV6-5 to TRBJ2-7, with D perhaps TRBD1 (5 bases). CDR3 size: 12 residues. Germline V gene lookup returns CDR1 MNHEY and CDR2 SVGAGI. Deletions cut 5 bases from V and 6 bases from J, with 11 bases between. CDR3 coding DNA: TGTGCCAGCAGTCCAGGGTTTCTCGAGCAGTACTTC. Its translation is CASSPGFLEQYF.

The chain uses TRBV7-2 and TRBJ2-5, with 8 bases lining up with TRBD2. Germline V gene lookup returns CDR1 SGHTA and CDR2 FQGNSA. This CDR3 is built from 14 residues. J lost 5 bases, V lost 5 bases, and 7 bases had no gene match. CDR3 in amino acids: CASSPTSVGETQYF. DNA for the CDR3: TGTGCCAGCAGCCCGACTAGCGTCGGGGAGACCCAGTACTTC.

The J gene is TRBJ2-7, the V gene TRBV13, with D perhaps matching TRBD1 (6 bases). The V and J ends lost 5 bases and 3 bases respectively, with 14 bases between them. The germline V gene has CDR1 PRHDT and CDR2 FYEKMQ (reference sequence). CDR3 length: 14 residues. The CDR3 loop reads CASSPGRGNYEQYF. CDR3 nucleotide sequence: TGTGCCAGCAGCCCCGGCAGGGGTAACTACGAGCAGTACTTC.

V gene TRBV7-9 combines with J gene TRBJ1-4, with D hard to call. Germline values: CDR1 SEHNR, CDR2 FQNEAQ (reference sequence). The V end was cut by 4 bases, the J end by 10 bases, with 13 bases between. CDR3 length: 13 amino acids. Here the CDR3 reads CASSSSVRGKLFF. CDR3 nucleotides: TGTGCCAGCAGCTCCTCCGTCAGAGGAAAACTGTTTTTT.

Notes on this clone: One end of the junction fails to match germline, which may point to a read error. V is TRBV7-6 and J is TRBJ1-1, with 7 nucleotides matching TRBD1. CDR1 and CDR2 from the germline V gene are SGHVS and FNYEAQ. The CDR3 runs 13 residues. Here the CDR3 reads CASSLWGQPEASF. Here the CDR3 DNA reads TGTGCCAGCAGCCTATGGGGACAGCCTGAAGCTTCCTTT.

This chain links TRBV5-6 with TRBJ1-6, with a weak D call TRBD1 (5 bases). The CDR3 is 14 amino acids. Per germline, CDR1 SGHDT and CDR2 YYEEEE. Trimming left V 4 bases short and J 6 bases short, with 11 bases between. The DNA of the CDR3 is TGTGCCAGCAGCCGCGACAGCTTTAATTCACCCCTCCACTTT. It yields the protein CASSRDSFNSPLHF.

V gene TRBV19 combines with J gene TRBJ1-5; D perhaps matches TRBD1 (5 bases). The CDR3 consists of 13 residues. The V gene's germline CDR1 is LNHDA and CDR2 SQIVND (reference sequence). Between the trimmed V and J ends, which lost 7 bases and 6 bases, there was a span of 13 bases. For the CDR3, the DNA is TGTGCCAGTACGGGAGGGGTTTCTCAGCCCCAGCATTTT. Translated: CASTGGVSQPQHF.

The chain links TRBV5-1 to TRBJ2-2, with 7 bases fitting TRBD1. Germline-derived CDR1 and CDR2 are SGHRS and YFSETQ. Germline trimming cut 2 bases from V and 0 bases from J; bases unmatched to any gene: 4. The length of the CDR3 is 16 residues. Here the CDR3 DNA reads TGCGCCAGCAGCTTTTCAGGGACAGCGAACACCGGGGAGCTGTTTTTT. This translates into CASSFSGTANTGELFF. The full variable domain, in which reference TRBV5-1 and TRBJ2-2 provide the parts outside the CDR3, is KAGVTQTPRYLIKTRGQQVTLSCSPISGHRSVSWYQQTPGQGLQFLFEYFSETQRNKGNFPGRFSGRQFSNSRSEMNVSTLELGDSALYLCASSFSGTANTGELFFGEGSRLTVL.

CDR3 residues: CASSPWTGTYEQYF. The CDR3 DNA follows: TGTGCCAGCAGTCCCTGGACAGGGACTTACGAGCAGTACTTC. The chain joins TRBV28 to TRBJ2-7; 8 nucleotides agree with TRBD1. V shed 5 bases, J shed 4 bases, and the junction held 7 bases outside the gene matches. Germline V gene sequence: CDR1 MDHEN, CDR2 SYDVKM. The CDR3 has 14 amino acids.

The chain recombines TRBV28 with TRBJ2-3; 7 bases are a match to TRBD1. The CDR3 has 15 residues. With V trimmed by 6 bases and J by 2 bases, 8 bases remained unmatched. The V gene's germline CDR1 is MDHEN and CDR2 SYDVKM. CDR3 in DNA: TGTGCCAGCAGCCTAACAGGGGATTCCACAGATACGCAGTATTTT. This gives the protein CASSLTGDSTDTQYF.

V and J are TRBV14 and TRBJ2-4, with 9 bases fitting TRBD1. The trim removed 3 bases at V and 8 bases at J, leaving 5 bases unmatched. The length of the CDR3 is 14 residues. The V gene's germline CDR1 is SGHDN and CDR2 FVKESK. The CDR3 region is CASSQDRGWDIQYF. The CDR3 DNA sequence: TGTGCCAGCAGCCAGGACAGGGGTTGGGACATTCAGTACTTC.

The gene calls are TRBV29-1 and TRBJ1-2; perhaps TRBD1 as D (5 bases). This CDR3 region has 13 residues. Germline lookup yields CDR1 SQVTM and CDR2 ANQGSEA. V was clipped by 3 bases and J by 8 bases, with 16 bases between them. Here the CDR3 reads CSVDRGRGEGYTF. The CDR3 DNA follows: TGCAGCGTTGATCGTGGTAGGGGTGAAGGCTACACCTTC.

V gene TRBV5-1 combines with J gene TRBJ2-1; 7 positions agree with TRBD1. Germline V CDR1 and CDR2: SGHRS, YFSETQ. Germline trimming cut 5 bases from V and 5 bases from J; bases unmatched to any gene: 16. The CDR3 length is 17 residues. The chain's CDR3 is CASRPGTALSTNNEQFF. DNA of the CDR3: TGCGCCAGCAGACCCGGGACAGCCTTGTCTACTAACAATGAGCAGTTCTTC.

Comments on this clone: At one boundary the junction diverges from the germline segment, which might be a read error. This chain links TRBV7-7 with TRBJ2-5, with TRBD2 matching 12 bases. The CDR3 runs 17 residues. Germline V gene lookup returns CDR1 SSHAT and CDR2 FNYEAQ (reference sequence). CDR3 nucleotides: TGTGCTAGCAGCTTAGTTCCTAGCGGGGGGGCCTGGGAGACCCAGTACTTC. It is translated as CASSLVPSGGAWETQYF.